This entry lists 20 T cell receptor beta chains sequenced from one sample in a study of T cell changes during pregnancy in multiple sclerosis. The assay was immunoSEQ multiplex PCR, and TCRdb's table has in-frame clones only and misses some. The sample shows about 33,000 clones, around 90% of them seen only once. Source: CD4+ T cells from peripheral blood mononuclear cells, taken in the third trimester of pregnancy. Receptors originate from a female donor in good health, enrolled as a control in a pregnancy study.

This clone was seen a handful of times. The V gene is TRBV7-2, the J gene TRBJ1-1; D is undetermined. The CDR3 is 14 amino acids. From germline, CDR1 is SGHTA and CDR2 FQGNSA. V shed 6 bases and J shed 0 bases, with 11 bases lying between them. CDR3: CASRAERMNTEAFF. CDR3 nucleotide sequence: TGTGCCAGCAGGGCGGAACGGATGAACACTGAAGCTTTCTTT.

Concerning this clone: The junction departs from germline at one end; a sequencing error may be responsible. The gene calls are TRBV7-7 and TRBJ2-1; D might be TRBD1 (5 bases). The length of the CDR3 is 14 residues. Per the germline V gene, CDR1 is SSHAT and CDR2 is FNYEAQ (reference sequence). Here the CDR3 DNA reads TGTGCTAGCAGCCTTGGACACGCGGTGGGTGAGCAGTTCTTC. This sequence encodes CASSLGHAVGEQFF.

CDR3 in amino acids: CASGRRQGGNQPQHF. The CDR3 DNA follows: TGTGCCAGCGGACGAAGACAGGGAGGAAATCAGCCCCAGCATTTT. The rearrangement uses TRBV28 and TRBJ1-5, with 7 nucleotides matching TRBD1. Germline V gene data show CDR1 as MDHEN and CDR2 as SYDVKM. The CDR3 loop spans 15 amino acids. The J segment lost 4 bases and the V segment lost 8 bases, leaving 11 bases of the junction unmatched.

J is TRBJ2-2 and V is TRBV7-3, with D perhaps matching TRBD2 (6 bases). Deletions cut 2 bases from V and 1 base from J, with 11 bases between. CDR1 and CDR2 (germline): SGHTA, FQGTGA. This CDR3 comprises 16 residues. CDR3 nucleotides: TGTGCCAGCAGCTTATCCTTCGGGGGGAACACCGGGGAGCTGTTTTTT. Protein sequence: CASSLSFGGNTGELFF.

CDR3 DNA sequence: TGCGCCAGCAGCCCGACGGGGAACAATGAGCAGTTCTTC. This encodes CASSPTGNNEQFF. The genes are TRBV5-1 and TRBJ2-1; the D gene is possibly TRBD2 (5 bases). There are 13 residues in the CDR3. The V end was cut by 4 bases, the J end by 5 bases, with 10 bases between. The germline V gene encodes CDR1 SGHRS and CDR2 YFSETQ.

The CDR3 region is CASSRTVVQNEQFF. CDR3 bases: TGTGCCAGTAGTAGGACAGTAGTCCAGAATGAGCAGTTCTTC. This chain connects TRBV19 to TRBJ2-1; tentatively, D is TRBD1 (6 bases). With 4 bases removed from V and 7 bases from J, the gap between germline ends came to 14 bases. CDR1 LNHDA and CDR2 SQIVND come from the germline V gene (reference sequence). This CDR3 spans 14 amino acids.

This chain's CDR3 is CSVPNSGDTDTQYF. In DNA, the CDR3 is TGCAGCGTACCCAATAGCGGAGACACAGATACGCAGTATTTT. The rearrangement uses TRBV29-1 and TRBJ2-3; D is perhaps TRBD2 (6 bases). Germline-derived CDR1 and CDR2 are SQVTM and ANQGSEA. CDR3 size: 14 residues. With 6 bases removed from V and 2 bases from J, the gap between germline ends came to 15 bases.

CDR3 coding DNA: TGCAGCGTTCAAAGCCCCGACAGGGGGGCGGGGGAGACCCAGTACTTC. Translation: CSVQSPDRGAGETQYF. The chain carries TRBV29-1 and TRBJ2-5, with 9 bases matching TRBD1. The J segment lost 5 bases and the V segment lost 5 bases, leaving 15 bases of the junction unmatched. The CDR3 runs to 16 residues. Germline values: CDR1 SQVTM, CDR2 ANQGSEA.

The rearrangement uses TRBV18 and TRBJ1-5, with 8 positions matching TRBD1. Germline CDR1 KGHSH, CDR2 LQKENI. The CDR3 loop spans 15 amino acids. With V trimmed by 1 base and J by 6 bases, 5 bases remained unmatched. The CDR3 region is CASSPLRGRVQPQHF. CDR3 DNA: TGTGCCAGCTCACCACTCAGGGGGCGAGTTCAGCCCCAGCATTTT.

The chain combines TRBV5-3 with TRBJ2-1; 16 bases line up with TRBD2. TRBV5-3 is filed as an ORF, its function uncertain. This CDR3 region has 21 residues. J was trimmed by 3 bases and V by 4 bases; bases with no gene match: 16. Here the CDR3 reads CARSPGLAGGPSELGYNEQFF. CDR3 bases: TGTGCCAGAAGCCCGGGACTAGCGGGAGGGCCGTCTGAATTGGGCTACAATGAGCAGTTCTTC.

The rearrangement links TRBV7-8 to TRBJ1-6; 12 bases line up with TRBD1. CDR3 length equals 16 residues. Germline CDR1 reads SGHVS; CDR2 reads FQNEAQ. V lost 5 bases and J lost 10; bases outside the gene matches: 9. CDR3 coding DNA: TGTGCCAGCAGCATCGGGACAGGGGGCTTAAGATCACCCCTCCACTTT. Translation: CASSIGTGGLRSPLHF.

This clone showed up just once. V is TRBV5-6 and J is TRBJ2-7; the D gene is possibly TRBD2 (5 bases). Trimming took 0 bases from V and 0 from J, leaving 16 bases between them. The germline CDR1 and CDR2 sequences are SGHDT and YYEEEE. The CDR3 spans 17 residues. The CDR3 DNA reads as TGTGCCAGCAGCTTGGCCCGTGCGGACTTTTACTCCTACGAGCAGTACTTC. It specifies CASSLARADFYSYEQYF.

The V and J genes are TRBV2 and TRBJ1-5; a possible D gene is TRBD1 (5 bases). The CDR3 sequence is 15 residues long. Germline V gene sequence: CDR1 SNHLY, CDR2 FYNNEI. V dropped 0 bases and J dropped 4 bases, with 10 bases sitting between them. DNA for the CDR3: TGTGCCAGCAGTGAAGCGCGGGGGAGAAATCAGCCCCAGCATTTT. It specifies CASSEARGRNQPQHF.

This rearrangement joins TRBV11-2 to TRBJ2-2; perhaps TRBD2 as D (5 bases). From germline, CDR1 is SGHAT and CDR2 FQNNGV. The CDR3 is 17 amino acids. V lost 0 bases, J lost 4 bases, and 15 bases lay in between. CDR3 bases: TGTGCCAGCAGCTTAGATCTGGGGTCGGGGAGCACCGGGGAGCTGTTTTTT. It codes for CASSLDLGSGSTGELFF.

The chain combines TRBV29-1 with TRBJ2-1, with a weak D call TRBD2 (6 bases). The V end lost 3 bases, the J end lost 4 bases, and 10 bases lay between the germline ends. The CDR3 is made up of 13 amino acids. CDR1 and CDR2 from the germline V gene are SQVTM and ANQGSEA. CDR3 in DNA: TGCAGCGTTGAGCCTCGGGGGTACAATGAGCAGTTCTTC. Protein sequence: CSVEPRGYNEQFF.

The chain carries TRBV15 and TRBJ1-2; 9 positions agree with TRBD1. V shed 3 bases, J shed 4 bases, and the junction held 3 bases outside the gene matches. Germline-derived CDR1 and CDR2 are LNHNV and YYDKDF (reference sequence). The CDR3 has 14 amino acids. The CDR3 region is CATSSSTGGYGYTF. The CDR3 nucleotides read TGTGCCACCAGCAGTTCGACAGGGGGCTATGGCTACACCTTC.

J is TRBJ1-1 and V is TRBV5-1, with D perhaps TRBD1 (6 bases). The ends were cut back, 0 bases at V and 8 bases at J, with 11 bases in the middle. The length of the CDR3 is 13 residues. CDR1 and CDR2 from the germline V gene are SGHRS and YFSETQ. In nucleotides, the CDR3 is TGCGCCAGCAGCTTGGGCCCAGGGGCCGAAGCTTTCTTT. Residues: CASSLGPGAEAFF.

This clone was detected only once. This chain links TRBV25-1 with TRBJ2-3, with D hard to call. Germline CDR1 MGHDK, CDR2 SYGVNS. Trimming shortened V by 2 bases and J by 0 bases, and 9 bases separated the two germline ends. The CDR3 spans 15 residues. The CDR3 sequence: CASSETTLSTDTQYF. The CDR3 DNA follows: TGTGCCAGCAGTGAAACGACACTTAGCACAGATACGCAGTATTTT.

The chain is built from TRBV19 and TRBJ2-1; 13 nucleotides align to TRBD2. The CDR3 sequence is 14 residues long. Germline V CDR1 and CDR2: LNHDA, SQIVND (reference sequence). V was clipped by 5 bases and J by 8 bases; unmatched bases: 3. The CDR3 region has the DNA TGTGCCAGTAGTGGGACTAGCGGGATCGATGAGCAGTTCTTC. Translation: CASSGTSGIDEQFF. Full variable domain (outside the CDR3, taken from reference TRBV19 and TRBJ2-1): DGGITQSPKYLFRKEGQNVTLSCEQNLNHDAMYWYRQDPGQGLRLIYYSQIVNDFQKGDIAEGYSVSREKKESFPLTVTSAQKNPTAFYLCASSGTSGIDEQFFGPGTRLTVL.

This chain uses TRBV4-1 with TRBJ2-7; the match to TRBD1 covers 7 bases. Trimming at V came to 3 bases and at J to 7 bases, leaving 12 bases not matched to a gene. Germline values: CDR1 MGHRA, CDR2 YSYEKL. The CDR3 runs to 15 residues. CDR3 bases: TGCGCCAGCAGCCAGGCCGGGACAGCCTACGAAGAGCAGTACTTC. Protein: CASSQAGTAYEEQYF.